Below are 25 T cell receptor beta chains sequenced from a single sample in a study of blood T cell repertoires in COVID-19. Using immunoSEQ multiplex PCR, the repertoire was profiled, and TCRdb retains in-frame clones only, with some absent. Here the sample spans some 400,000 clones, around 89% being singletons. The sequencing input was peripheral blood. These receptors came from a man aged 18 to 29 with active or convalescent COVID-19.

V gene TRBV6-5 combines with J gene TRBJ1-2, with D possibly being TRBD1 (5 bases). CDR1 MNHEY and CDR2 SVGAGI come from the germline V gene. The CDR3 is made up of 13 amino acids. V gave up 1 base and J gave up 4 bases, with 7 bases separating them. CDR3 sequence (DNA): TGTGCCAGCAGTTACTTACAGGCCTATGGCTACACCTTC. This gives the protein CASSYLQAYGYTF.

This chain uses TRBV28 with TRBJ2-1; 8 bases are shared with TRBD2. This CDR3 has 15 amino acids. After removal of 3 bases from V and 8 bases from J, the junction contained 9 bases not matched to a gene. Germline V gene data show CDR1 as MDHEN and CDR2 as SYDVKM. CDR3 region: CASSFPGGKSDEQFF. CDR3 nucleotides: TGTGCCAGCAGTTTCCCGGGAGGGAAGAGTGATGAGCAGTTCTTC.

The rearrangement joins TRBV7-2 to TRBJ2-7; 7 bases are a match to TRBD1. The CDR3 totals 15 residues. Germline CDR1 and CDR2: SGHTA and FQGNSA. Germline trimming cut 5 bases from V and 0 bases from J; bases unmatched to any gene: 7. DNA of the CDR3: TGTGCCAGCAGCACGCGACAGGGATACTCCTACGAGCAGTACTTC. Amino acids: CASSTRQGYSYEQYF.

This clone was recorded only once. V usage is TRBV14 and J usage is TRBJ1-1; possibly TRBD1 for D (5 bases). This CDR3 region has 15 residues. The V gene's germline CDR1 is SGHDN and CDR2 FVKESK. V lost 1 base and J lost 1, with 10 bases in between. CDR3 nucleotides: TGTGCCAGCAGCCAAGCGCGGACATCGAACACTGAAGCTTTCTTT. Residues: CASSQARTSNTEAFF.

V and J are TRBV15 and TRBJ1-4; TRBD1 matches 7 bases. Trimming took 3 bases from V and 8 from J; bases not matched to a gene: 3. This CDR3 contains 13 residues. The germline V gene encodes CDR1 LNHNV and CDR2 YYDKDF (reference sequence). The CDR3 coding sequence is TGTGCCACCAGCAGGTACAGGGGAGAAAAACTGTTTTTT. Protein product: CATSRYRGEKLFF.

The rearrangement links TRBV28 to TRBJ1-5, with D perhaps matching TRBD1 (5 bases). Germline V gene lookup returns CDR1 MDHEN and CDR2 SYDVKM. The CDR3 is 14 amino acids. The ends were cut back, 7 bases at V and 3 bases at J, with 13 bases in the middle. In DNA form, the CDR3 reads TGTGCCAGCACCCAGCGGGGGAACAATCAGCCCCAGCATTTT. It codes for CASTQRGNNQPQHF.

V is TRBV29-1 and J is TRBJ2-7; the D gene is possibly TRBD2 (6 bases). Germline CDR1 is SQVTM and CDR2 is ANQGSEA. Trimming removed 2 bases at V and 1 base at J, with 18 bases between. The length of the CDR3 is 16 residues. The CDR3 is CSVESPSAGFSYEQYF. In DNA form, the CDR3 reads TGCAGCGTTGAAAGTCCCTCAGCGGGTTTTTCCTACGAGCAGTACTTC.

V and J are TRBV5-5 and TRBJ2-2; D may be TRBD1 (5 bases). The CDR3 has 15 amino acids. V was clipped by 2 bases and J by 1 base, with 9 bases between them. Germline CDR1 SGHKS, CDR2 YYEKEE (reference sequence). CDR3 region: CASSFQGQNTGELFF. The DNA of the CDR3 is TGTGCCAGCAGCTTCCAGGGTCAGAACACCGGGGAGCTGTTTTTT.

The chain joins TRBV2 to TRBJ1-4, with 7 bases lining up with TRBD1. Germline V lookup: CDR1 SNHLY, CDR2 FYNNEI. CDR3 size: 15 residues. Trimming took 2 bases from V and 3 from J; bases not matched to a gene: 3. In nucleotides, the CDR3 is TGTGCCAGCAGTGAACCTGGGACAGCTAATGAAAAACTGTTTTTT. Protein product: CASSEPGTANEKLFF.

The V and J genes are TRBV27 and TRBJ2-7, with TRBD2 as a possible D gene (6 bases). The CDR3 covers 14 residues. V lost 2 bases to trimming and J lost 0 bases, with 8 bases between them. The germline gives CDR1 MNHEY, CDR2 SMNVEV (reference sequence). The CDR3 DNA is TGTGCCAGCAGTTTAGCGGGGTCCTCCTACGAGCAGTACTTC. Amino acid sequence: CASSLAGSSYEQYF.

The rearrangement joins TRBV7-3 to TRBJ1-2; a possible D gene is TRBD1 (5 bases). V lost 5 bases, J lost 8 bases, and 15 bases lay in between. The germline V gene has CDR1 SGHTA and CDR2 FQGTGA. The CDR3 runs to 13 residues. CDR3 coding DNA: TGTGCCAGCAGCACGAAAGCAGGGTGGGGCTACACCTTC. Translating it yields CASSTKAGWGYTF.

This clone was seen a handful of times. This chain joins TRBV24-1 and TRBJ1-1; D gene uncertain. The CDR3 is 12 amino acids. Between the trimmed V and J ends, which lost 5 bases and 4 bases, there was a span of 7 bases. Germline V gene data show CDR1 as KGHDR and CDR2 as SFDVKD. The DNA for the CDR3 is TGTGCCACCAGTGCCCGGGGCACTGAAGCTTTCTTT. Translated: CATSARGTEAFF.

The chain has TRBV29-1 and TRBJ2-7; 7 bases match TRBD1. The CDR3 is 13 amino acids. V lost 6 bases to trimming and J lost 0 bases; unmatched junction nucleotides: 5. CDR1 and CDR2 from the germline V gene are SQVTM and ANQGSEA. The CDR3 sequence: CSVTGWNSYEQYF. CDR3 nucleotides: TGCAGCGTGACAGGGTGGAACTCCTACGAGCAGTACTTC.

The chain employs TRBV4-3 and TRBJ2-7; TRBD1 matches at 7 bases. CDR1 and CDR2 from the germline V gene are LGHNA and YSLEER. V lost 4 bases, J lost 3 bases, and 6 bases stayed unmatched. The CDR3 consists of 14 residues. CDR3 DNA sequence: TGCGCCAGCAGCCTCACCGGGACAGACTACGAGCAGTACTTC. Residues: CASSLTGTDYEQYF.

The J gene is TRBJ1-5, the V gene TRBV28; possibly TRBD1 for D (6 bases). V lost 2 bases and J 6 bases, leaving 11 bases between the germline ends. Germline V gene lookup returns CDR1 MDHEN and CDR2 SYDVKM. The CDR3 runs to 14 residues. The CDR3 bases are TGTGCCAGCAGTTTAGGCGGGGGCGGTCAGCCCCAGCATTTT. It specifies CASSLGGGGQPQHF. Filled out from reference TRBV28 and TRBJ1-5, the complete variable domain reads DVKVTQSSRYLVKRTGEKVFLECVQDMDHENMFWYRQDPGLGLRLIYFSYDVKMKEKGDIPEGYSVSREKKERFSLILESASTNQTSMYLCASSLGGGGQPQHFGDGTRLSIL.

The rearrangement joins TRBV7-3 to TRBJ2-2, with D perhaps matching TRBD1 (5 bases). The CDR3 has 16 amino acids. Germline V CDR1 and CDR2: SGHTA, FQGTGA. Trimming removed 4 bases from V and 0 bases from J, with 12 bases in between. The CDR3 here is CASSSSVGANTGELFF. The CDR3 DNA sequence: TGTGCCAGCAGCTCGTCCGTAGGGGCGAACACCGGGGAGCTGTTTTTT. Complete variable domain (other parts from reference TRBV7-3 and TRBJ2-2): GAGVSQTPSNKVTEKGKYVELRCDPISGHTALYWYRQSLGQGPEFLIYFQGTGAADDSGLPNDRFFAVRPEGSVSTLKIQRTERGDSAVYLCASSSSVGANTGELFFGEGSRLTVL.

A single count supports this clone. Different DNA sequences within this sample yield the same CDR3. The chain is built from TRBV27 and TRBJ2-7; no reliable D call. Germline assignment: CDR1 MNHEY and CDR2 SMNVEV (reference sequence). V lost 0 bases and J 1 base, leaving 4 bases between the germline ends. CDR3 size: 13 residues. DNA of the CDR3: TGTGCCAGCAGTTTATCTCCTTCCTACGAGCAGTACTTC. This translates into CASSLSPSYEQYF.

The CDR3 spells CASSLGRQAYSNQPQHF. In nucleotides, the CDR3 is TGTGCCAGCAGCTTAGGTCGACAGGCTTATAGCAATCAGCCCCAGCATTTT. V is TRBV5-8 and J is TRBJ1-5, with D possibly being TRBD1 (6 bases). This CDR3 region has 17 residues. Trimming removed 2 bases from V and 0 bases from J, with 15 bases in between. The germline V gene encodes CDR1 SGHTS and CDR2 YDEGEE.

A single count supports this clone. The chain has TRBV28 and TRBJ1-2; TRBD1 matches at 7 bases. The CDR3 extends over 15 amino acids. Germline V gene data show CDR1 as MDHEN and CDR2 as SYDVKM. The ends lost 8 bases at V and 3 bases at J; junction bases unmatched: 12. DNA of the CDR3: TGTGCCAGCCTCGGAGGGGGCCGGTTCGACTATGGCTACACCTTC. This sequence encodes CASLGGGRFDYGYTF.

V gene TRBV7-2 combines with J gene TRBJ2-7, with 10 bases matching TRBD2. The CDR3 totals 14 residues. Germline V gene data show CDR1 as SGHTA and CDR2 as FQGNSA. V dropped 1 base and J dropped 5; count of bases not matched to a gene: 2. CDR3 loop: CASSLEREGNEQYF. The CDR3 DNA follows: TGTGCCAGCAGCTTAGAGCGGGAGGGGAACGAGCAGTACTTC.

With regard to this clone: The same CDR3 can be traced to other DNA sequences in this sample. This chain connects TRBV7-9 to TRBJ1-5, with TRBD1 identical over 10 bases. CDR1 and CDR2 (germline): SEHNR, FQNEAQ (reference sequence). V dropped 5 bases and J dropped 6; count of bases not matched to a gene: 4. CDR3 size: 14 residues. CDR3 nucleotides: TGTGCCAGCAGCCTGGGACAGGGGAGTCAGCCCCAGCATTTT. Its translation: CASSLGQGSQPQHF. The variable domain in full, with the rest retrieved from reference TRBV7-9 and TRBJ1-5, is DTGVSQNPRHKITKRGQNVTFRCDPISEHNRLYWYRQTLGQGPEFLTYFQNEAQLEKSRLLSDRFSAERPKGSFSTLEIQRTEQGDSAMYLCASSLGQGSQPQHFGDGTRLSIL.

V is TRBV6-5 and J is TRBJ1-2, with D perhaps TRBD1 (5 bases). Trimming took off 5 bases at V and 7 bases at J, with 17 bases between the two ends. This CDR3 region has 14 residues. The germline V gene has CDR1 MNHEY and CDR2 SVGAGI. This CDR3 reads CASSPGHQGGGYTF. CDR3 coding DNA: TGTGCCAGCAGTCCCGGACATCAGGGCGGTGGCTACACCTTC.

CDR3 in DNA: TGTGCCAGCAGTAGGGACAGGTTCACCTATGGCTACACCTTC. This encodes CASSRDRFTYGYTF. The rearrangement joins TRBV6-5 to TRBJ1-2; 8 bases match TRBD1. Unmatched junction bases numbered 6, after V lost 5 bases and J lost 4 bases. The germline V gene encodes CDR1 MNHEY and CDR2 SVGAGI. This CDR3 contains 14 residues.

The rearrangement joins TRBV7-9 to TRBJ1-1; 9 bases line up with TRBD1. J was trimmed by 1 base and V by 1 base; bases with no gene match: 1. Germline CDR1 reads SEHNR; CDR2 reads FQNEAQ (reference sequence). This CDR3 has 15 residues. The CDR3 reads CASSLEDRGNTEAFF. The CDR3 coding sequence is TGTGCCAGCAGCTTAGAGGACAGGGGGAACACTGAAGCTTTCTTT.

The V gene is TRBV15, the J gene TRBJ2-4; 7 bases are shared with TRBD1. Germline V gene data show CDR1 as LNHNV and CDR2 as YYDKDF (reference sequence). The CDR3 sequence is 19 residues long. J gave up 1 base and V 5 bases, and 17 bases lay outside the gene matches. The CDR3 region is CATSPGGIAPEKAKNIQYF. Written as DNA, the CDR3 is TGTGCCACCAGCCCAGGGGGAATAGCTCCCGAAAAGGCCAAAAACATTCAGTACTTC. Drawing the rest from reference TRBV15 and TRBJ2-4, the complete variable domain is DAMVIQNPRYQVTQFGKPVTLSCSQTLNHNVMYWYQQKSSQAPKLLFHYYDKDFNNEADTPDNFQSRRPNTSFCFLDIRSPGLGDTAMYLCATSPGGIAPEKAKNIQYFGAGTRLSVL.